The clone carrying this T cell receptor beta chain occurred many times. Other DNA sequences of this sample code for an identical CDR3. Thyroid surgery had not been preceded by any treatment in any patient. TCRdb reanalyzed the PCR reads with MiXCR. The data show some 19,000 clones, around 26% seen once. The sample is drawn from a study of metastatic and nonmetastatic thyroid tumors. The CDR3 is made up of 17 amino acids. Losses at the gene ends were 5 bases for V and 2 bases for J; bases not matched to a gene: 5. CDR1 is LGHNA, CDR2 YNFKEQ, per germline. The chain combines TRBV4-2 with TRBJ2-3, with TRBD2 matching 15 bases. The specimen was tumor tissue. This receptor was taken from a female donor with papillary thyroid cancer or a benign thyroid nodule (not recorded which). Some clones in this sample may be carry-over from other donors' samples. In DNA, the CDR3 is TGTGCCAGCAGCGGGACTAGCGGGAGGACCTTCACAGATACGCAGTATTTT. This encodes CASSGTSGRTFTDTQYF.